Listed here are 26 T cell receptor beta chains from one sample, sequenced in a study of T cell changes during pregnancy in multiple sclerosis. Using immunoSEQ multiplex PCR, the repertoire was profiled, and TCRdb retains in-frame clones only, with some absent. The table includes about 32,000 clones, roughly nine tenths detected once. Sequences were derived from CD8+ T cells from peripheral blood mononuclear cells, sampled in the second trimester of pregnancy. The origin of the receptors is a female donor with multiple sclerosis, enrolled in a pregnancy study.

The V gene is TRBV19, the J gene TRBJ1-1, with a weak D call TRBD1 (5 bases). V dropped 7 bases and J dropped 3 bases, with 12 bases sitting between them. The CDR3 runs 13 residues. The germline gives CDR1 LNHDA, CDR2 SQIVND (reference sequence). The CDR3 coding sequence is TGTGCCAGTACGTGGGGCGCGTACACTGAAGCTTTCTTT. It codes for CASTWGAYTEAFF.

This clone appeared once. J is TRBJ2-2 and V is TRBV7-6; TRBD2 matches 13 bases. The CDR3 sequence is 15 residues long. Trimming cost V 6 bases and J 2 bases; bases outside gene matches: 0. Germline lookup yields CDR1 SGHVS and CDR2 FNYEAQ. This CDR3 is CASRGLAGNTGELFF. CDR3 DNA: TGTGCCAGCAGGGGACTAGCGGGAAACACCGGGGAGCTGTTTTTT. The full variable domain, completed using reference TRBV7-6 and TRBJ2-2, is GAGVSQSPRYKVTKRGQDVALRCDPISGHVSLYWYRQALGQGPEFLTYFNYEAQQDKSGLPNDRFSAERPEGSISTLTIQRTEQRDSAMYRCASRGLAGNTGELFFGEGSRLTVL.

V usage is TRBV13 and J usage is TRBJ2-4; D call uncertain. Trimming left V 4 bases short and J 8 bases short, with 12 bases between. This CDR3 region has 13 residues. Germline-derived CDR1 and CDR2 are PRHDT and FYEKMQ (reference sequence). Here the CDR3 DNA reads TGTGCCAGCAGCTCATACCTAGGTGACATTCAGTACTTC. Its translation: CASSSYLGDIQYF.

The chain joins TRBV6-1 to TRBJ2-7, with 9 bases matching TRBD1. Germline trimming cut 4 bases from V and 2 bases from J; bases unmatched to any gene: 6. In germline, CDR1 is MNHNS, CDR2 SASEGT. This CDR3 has 15 amino acids. For the CDR3, the DNA is TGTGCCAGCAGTGCCCAAGGGACAGGGCCCTACGAGCAGTACTTC. Translated, it gives CASSAQGTGPYEQYF.

The chain has TRBV10-3 and TRBJ2-2; 9 nucleotides align to TRBD2. Germline V lookup: CDR1 ENHRY, CDR2 SYGVKD. There are 16 residues in the CDR3. V was clipped by 6 bases and J by 5 bases; unmatched bases: 10. The CDR3 here is CAIRLNSGGVTGELFF. The CDR3 nucleotides are TGTGCCATCAGGCTCAATAGCGGGGGTGTAACCGGGGAGCTGTTTTTT.

This chain joins TRBV19 and TRBJ2-2; maybe TRBD1 (5 bases). Germline loops: CDR1 LNHDA, CDR2 SQIVND (reference sequence). Trimming shortened V by 7 bases and J by 6 bases, and 9 bases separated the two germline ends. The CDR3 is 12 amino acids. The CDR3 region is CASTVGAGELFF. Here the CDR3 DNA reads TGTGCCAGTACGGTAGGGGCCGGGGAGCTGTTTTTT.

The V gene is TRBV7-8, the J gene TRBJ2-5, with TRBD1 identical over 12 bases. Germline V gives CDR1 SGHVS, CDR2 FQNEAQ. The CDR3 spans 15 residues. J lost 5 bases, V lost 5 bases, and 6 bases had no gene match. CDR3 sequence (DNA): TGTGCCAGCAGCGACGGGGACAGGGGGCTTGAGACCCAGTACTTC. Residues: CASSDGDRGLETQYF.

The J gene is TRBJ1-2, the V gene TRBV10-3, with D uncertain. Germline lookup yields CDR1 ENHRY and CDR2 SYGVKD. The CDR3 contains 12 residues. V lost 2 bases to trimming and J lost 9 bases, with 10 bases between them. The CDR3 sequence is CAISESKARYTF. Here the CDR3 DNA reads TGTGCCATCAGTGAGAGTAAAGCCCGCTACACCTTC.

The chain couples TRBV7-9 to TRBJ2-2; TRBD1 matches 11 bases. After removal of 5 bases from V and 5 bases from J, the junction contained 4 bases not matched to a gene. CDR1 is SEHNR and CDR2 is FQNEAQ in the germline V gene (reference sequence). The CDR3 runs to 15 residues. CDR3 protein: CASSPGTGGTGELFF. CDR3 sequence (DNA): TGTGCCAGCAGCCCGGGGACAGGGGGAACCGGGGAGCTGTTTTTT.

The V and J genes are TRBV28 and TRBJ2-7; D not certain. Trimming took off 6 bases at V and 3 bases at J, with 24 bases between the two ends. The length of the CDR3 is 17 residues. From germline, CDR1 is MDHEN and CDR2 SYDVKM. For the CDR3, the DNA is TGTGCCAGCAGCCAACCCGCTCGGCGCGGAGATTTCTACGAGCAGTACTTC. It yields the protein CASSQPARRGDFYEQYF.

The rearrangement joins TRBV5-4 to TRBJ2-7, with 9 bases lining up with TRBD1. The J segment lost 1 base and the V segment lost 9 bases, leaving 5 bases of the junction unmatched. This CDR3 spans 13 amino acids. Germline assignment: CDR1 SGHNT and CDR2 YYREEE (reference sequence). The DNA for the CDR3 is TGTGCCACCCAGACAGGGGGGTCCTACGAGCAGTACTTC. This encodes CATQTGGSYEQYF.

This sequence joins TRBV29-1 and TRBJ1-2; the D gene is possibly TRBD1 (5 bases). V lost 4 bases and J 4 bases, leaving 16 bases between the germline ends. This CDR3 region has 14 residues. The germline gives CDR1 SQVTM, CDR2 ANQGSEA. CDR3 residues: CSVALYTGVYGYTF. The CDR3 nucleotides are TGCAGCGTTGCCCTTTATACGGGGGTCTATGGCTACACCTTC.

V gene TRBV5-5 combines with J gene TRBJ1-1; D ambiguous. V shed 3 bases and J shed 1 base, with 13 bases lying between them. Germline V gene lookup returns CDR1 SGHKS and CDR2 YYEKEE (reference sequence). The CDR3 totals 15 residues. CDR3 nucleotide sequence: TGTGCCAGCAGCTCTCACCCGGGTTCGAACACTGAAGCTTTCTTT. Translated, it gives CASSSHPGSNTEAFF.

In this sample, this clone turned up once. V gene TRBV15 combines with J gene TRBJ1-6; 8 bases match TRBD1. Looked up from germline, CDR1 is LNHNV and CDR2 is YYDKDF (reference sequence). CDR3 length: 13 amino acids. After removal of 4 bases from V and 9 bases from J, the junction contained 2 bases not matched to a gene. CDR3 bases: TGTGCCACCAGCATAGACAGGGGTTCACCCCTCCACTTT. Encoded protein: CATSIDRGSPLHF.

This clone occurred once. V is TRBV6-6 and J is TRBJ1-1; TRBD1 agrees at 7 bases. This CDR3 has 15 residues. Per the germline V gene, CDR1 is MNHNY and CDR2 is SVGAGI (reference sequence). V gave up 5 bases and J gave up 6 bases; unmatched junction bases: 12. The CDR3 bases are TGTGCCAGCAGTCTCCTAGCGCAGGGGGAGGCTGAAGCTTTCTTT. This codes for CASSLLAQGEAEAFF.

CDR3 sequence: CATSGEGLPSGNTIYF. As DNA, the CDR3 is TGTGCCACCAGCGGGGAGGGGTTACCCTCTGGAAACACCATATATTTT. V usage is TRBV15 and J usage is TRBJ1-3; the D gene is possibly TRBD1 (5 bases). CDR1 LNHNV and CDR2 YYDKDF come from the germline V gene (reference sequence). This CDR3 has 16 amino acids. The V and J ends lost 5 bases and 0 bases respectively, with 14 bases between them. The full variable domain, in which reference TRBV15 and TRBJ1-3 provide the parts outside the CDR3, is DAMVIQNPRYQVTQFGKPVTLSCSQTLNHNVMYWYQQKSSQAPKLLFHYYDKDFNNEADTPDNFQSRRPNTSFCFLDIRSPGLGDTAMYLCATSGEGLPSGNTIYFGEGSWLTVV.

The rearrangement uses TRBV5-6 and TRBJ1-4; 7 positions match TRBD1. J gave up 7 bases and V 4 bases, and 13 bases lay outside the gene matches. CDR1 and CDR2 (germline): SGHDT, YYEEEE. CDR3 size: 16 residues. The CDR3 bases are TGTGCCAGCAGCACGTCCTACAGGGGCGCCGCTGAAAAACTGTTTTTT. It yields the protein CASSTSYRGAAEKLFF.

This chain links TRBV4-1 with TRBJ2-1; D perhaps matches TRBD1 (7 bases). Trimming took off 0 bases at V and 8 bases at J, with 14 bases between the two ends. The CDR3 is 15 residues long. Germline loops: CDR1 MGHRA, CDR2 YSYEKL. The CDR3 loop reads CASSQEPTRGDEQFF. The DNA for the CDR3 is TGCGCCAGCAGCCAAGAACCAACCAGGGGGGATGAGCAGTTCTTC.

This sequence joins TRBV6-6 and TRBJ2-3, with TRBD2 matching 10 bases. V shed 7 bases and J 4 bases; nucleotides not matched to a gene: 5. The CDR3 length is 14 residues. From germline, CDR1 is MNHNY and CDR2 SVGAGI (reference sequence). The CDR3 is CASKQRGGPDTQYF. The DNA of the CDR3 is TGTGCCAGCAAGCAGCGGGGGGGCCCAGATACGCAGTATTTT.

This clone was seen a handful of times. This chain links TRBV9 with TRBJ1-1; maybe TRBD1 (6 bases). The V end lost 3 bases, the J end lost 2 bases, and 14 bases lay between the germline ends. CDR1 is SGDLS, CDR2 YYNGEE, per germline. CDR3 length: 15 amino acids. The CDR3: CASSAPQGLNTEAFF. The CDR3 DNA reads as TGTGCCAGCAGCGCACCACAGGGCTTAAACACTGAAGCTTTCTTT.

The chain combines TRBV7-9 with TRBJ2-5; D is uncertain. Germline values: CDR1 SEHNR, CDR2 FQNEAQ (reference sequence). The CDR3 consists of 14 residues. V shed 3 bases and J shed 4 bases, with 12 bases lying between them. CDR3 sequence (DNA): TGTGCCAGCAGCTTCAACGGGTTTGGAGAGACCCAGTACTTC. It specifies CASSFNGFGETQYF.

DNA for the CDR3: TGTGCCAGCAGCTTAGACCCATGGCTGCAGTTCTTC. It codes for CASSLDPWLQFF. The chain employs TRBV7-9 and TRBJ2-1; D unclear. V was clipped by 1 base and J by 12 bases, with 10 bases between them. This CDR3 is built from 12 residues. Germline V lookup: CDR1 SEHNR, CDR2 FQNEAQ (reference sequence). The variable domain in full, completed from reference TRBV7-9 and TRBJ2-1, reads DTGVSQNPRHKITKRGQNVTFRCDPISEHNRLYWYRQTLGQGPEFLTYFQNEAQLEKSRLLSDRFSAERPKGSFSTLEIQRTEQGDSAMYLCASSLDPWLQFFGPGTRLTVL.

J is TRBJ2-3 and V is TRBV19; D is possibly TRBD2 (5 bases). V was cut by 7 bases and J by 2 bases, with 13 bases left in between. Germline CDR1 is LNHDA and CDR2 is SQIVND (reference sequence). The CDR3 sequence is 14 residues long. CDR3 amino acids: CASTGGSPTDTQYF. In DNA, the CDR3 is TGTGCCAGTACGGGCGGGTCGCCCACAGATACGCAGTATTTT.

This clone is a singleton in its sample. The genes are TRBV9 and TRBJ1-2; no clear D gene. Germline CDR1 SGDLS, CDR2 YYNGEE. Trimming cost V 6 bases and J 3 bases, with 15 bases left between them. The CDR3 runs 14 residues. CDR3 coding DNA: TGTGCCAGCACCACCCGGGAGGGCCACTATGGCTACACCTTC. Residues: CASTTREGHYGYTF.

V gene TRBV27 combines with J gene TRBJ2-1; no clear D gene. Trimming left V 0 bases short and J 7 bases short, with 16 bases between. The CDR3 consists of 16 residues. The germline CDR1 and CDR2 sequences are MNHEY and SMNVEV (reference sequence). The CDR3 reads CASSLSPALVRNEQFF. In DNA, the CDR3 is TGTGCCAGCAGTTTATCCCCCGCCCTAGTGAGGAATGAGCAGTTCTTC.

This chain uses TRBV27 with TRBJ2-3; 8 bases are shared with TRBD2. After removal of 2 bases from V and 5 bases from J, the junction contained 6 bases not matched to a gene. The CDR3 consists of 15 residues. CDR1 is MNHEY, CDR2 SMNVEV, per germline (reference sequence). The DNA for the CDR3 is TGTGCCAGCAGTTTAGGCGGGAGGAGGGGAGATACGCAGTATTTT. It specifies CASSLGGRRGDTQYF.